This is a list of T cell receptor beta chains from one sample in a study of blood T cell repertoires in COVID-19. Data came from immunoSEQ multiplex PCR; TCRdb stores just in-frame clones and leaves some out. Of 130,000 or so clones in the sample, around 78% were seen once. The sample consisted of peripheral blood. Receptors were obtained from a human donor in a cohort sampled during active COVID-19. Each CDR3 is given with its conserved first and last residue. Fields, in order: CDR3 length, D gene, clone size, V gene, J gene, CDR3 DNA, CDR3 protein. A D gene is named only where the DNA matches it firmly. Only some rows state a clone size, as once, few, many or a class for expanded clones.

cdr3_length: 16
d_call: TRBD2
clone_size: -
v_call: TRBV24-1
j_call: TRBJ2-7
cdr3_nt: TGTGCCACCAGTGACCCCGTGGCGGGAGCGGGTACGGAGCAGTACTTC
cdr3_aa: CATSDPVAGAGTEQYF

cdr3_length: 13
d_call: -
clone_size: -
v_call: TRBV2
j_call: TRBJ2-7
cdr3_nt: TGTGCCAGCAACCTAGACAGATCCTACGAGCAGTACTTC
cdr3_aa: CASNLDRSYEQYF

cdr3_length: 16
d_call: TRBD2
clone_size: -
v_call: TRBV4-1
j_call: TRBJ2-3
cdr3_nt: TGCGCCAGCAGCCAAGAAAGTCTAGCGGGGGGGAATACGCAGTATTTT
cdr3_aa: CASSQESLAGGNTQYF

cdr3_length: 15
d_call: -
clone_size: few
v_call: TRBV28
j_call: TRBJ2-5
cdr3_nt: TGTGCCAGCAGTTTAGGTACCGGATCGGGTAAGACCCAGTACTTC
cdr3_aa: CASSLGTGSGKTQYF

cdr3_length: 16
d_call: TRBD1
clone_size: few
v_call: TRBV6-6
j_call: TRBJ1-5
cdr3_nt: TGTGCCAGCAGTTACTCCTACAGGGGCGACCATCAGCCCCAGCATTTT
cdr3_aa: CASSYSYRGDHQPQHF

cdr3_length: 14
d_call: TRBD2
clone_size: once
v_call: TRBV7-8
j_call: TRBJ2-3
cdr3_nt: TGTGCCAGCAGCTTGAGCGGGGGGGCAGATACGCAGTATTTT
cdr3_aa: CASSLSGGADTQYF

cdr3_length: 18
d_call: TRBD1
clone_size: -
v_call: TRBV19
j_call: TRBJ1-5
cdr3_nt: TGTGCCAGTAGTATGGAAAGGCAGGGGGCGCGGGGCAATCAGCCCCAGCATTTT
cdr3_aa: CASSMERQGARGNQPQHF

cdr3_length: 14
d_call: TRBD1
clone_size: -
v_call: TRBV9
j_call: TRBJ1-1
cdr3_nt: TGTGCCAGCAGTGGTACAGGGGCTAACACTGAAGCTTTCTTT
cdr3_aa: CASSGTGANTEAFF

cdr3_length: 18
d_call: TRBD2
clone_size: -
v_call: TRBV18
j_call: TRBJ2-6
cdr3_nt: TGTGCCAGCTCACCACTGAGCGGGGGAAAGCCTGGGGCCAACGTCCTGACTTTC
cdr3_aa: CASSPLSGGKPGANVLTF

cdr3_length: 16
d_call: -
clone_size: -
v_call: TRBV3-1/TRBV3-2
j_call: TRBJ1-2
cdr3_nt: TGTGCCAGCAGCCAAGGGCGTGCGGGGGCAGGGTATGGCTACACCTTC
cdr3_aa: CASSQGRAGAGYGYTF

cdr3_length: 14
d_call: -
clone_size: -
v_call: TRBV6-5
j_call: TRBJ1-1
cdr3_nt: TGTGCCAGCAGTTGGGGCGGGGGAAGTACTGAAGCTTTCTTT
cdr3_aa: CASSWGGGSTEAFF

cdr3_length: 11
d_call: -
clone_size: -
v_call: TRBV4-2
j_call: TRBJ1-2
cdr3_nt: TGTGCCAGCAGCCAAGGGGGCTACGGTGCCTTC
cdr3_aa: CASSQGGYGAF

cdr3_length: 13
d_call: TRBD1
clone_size: -
v_call: TRBV10-2
j_call: TRBJ1-5
cdr3_nt: TGCGCCAGCGGATTTCACAGGGGAGCCCCCCAGCATTTT
cdr3_aa: CASGFHRGAPQHF

cdr3_length: 14
d_call: -
clone_size: -
v_call: TRBV28
j_call: TRBJ2-7
cdr3_nt: TGTGCCAGCAGTCCGCACGGACAGCCCTACGAGCAGTACTTC
cdr3_aa: CASSPHGQPYEQYF

cdr3_length: 13
d_call: -
clone_size: -
v_call: TRBV7-8
j_call: TRBJ1-4
cdr3_nt: TGTGCCAGCAGCTTAGATTCGAGGGGGAAACTGTTTTTT
cdr3_aa: CASSLDSRGKLFF

cdr3_length: 13
d_call: -
clone_size: -
v_call: TRBV30
j_call: TRBJ2-7
cdr3_nt: TGTGCCTGGAGTGTACAACCTTCCTACGAGCAGTACTTC
cdr3_aa: CAWSVQPSYEQYF

cdr3_length: 16
d_call: TRBD1
clone_size: -
v_call: TRBV6-5
j_call: TRBJ1-1
cdr3_nt: TGTGCCAGCAGTTACGGGACAGGGGGAGCGAACACTGAAGCTTTCTTT
cdr3_aa: CASSYGTGGANTEAFF

cdr3_length: 17
d_call: -
clone_size: -
v_call: TRBV3-1/TRBV3-2
j_call: TRBJ1-3
cdr3_nt: TGTGCCAGCAGCCACATTGGGCCACAAGGCTCTGGAAACACCATATATTTT
cdr3_aa: CASSHIGPQGSGNTIYF

cdr3_length: 15
d_call: TRBD2
clone_size: -
v_call: TRBV5-4
j_call: TRBJ2-7
cdr3_nt: TGTGCCAGCAGCTTAGGACTAGCGGGGACCTACGAGCAGTACTTC
cdr3_aa: CASSLGLAGTYEQYF

cdr3_length: 14
d_call: TRBD2
clone_size: -
v_call: TRBV3-1/TRBV3-2
j_call: TRBJ2-4
cdr3_nt: TGTGCCAGCAGCCCTGGGAGGGACTTAAACATTCAGTACTTC
cdr3_aa: CASSPGRDLNIQYF

cdr3_length: 17
d_call: TRBD1
clone_size: once
v_call: TRBV7-8
j_call: TRBJ1-2
cdr3_nt: TGTGCCAGCAGCCGCCACGGGGACAGGGGGCGCGAATATGGCTACACCTTC
cdr3_aa: CASSRHGDRGREYGYTF

cdr3_length: 14
d_call: -
clone_size: -
v_call: TRBV7-3
j_call: TRBJ1-1
cdr3_nt: TGTGCCAGCAGCGGGAGCGGGGGGATCACTGAAGCTTTCTTT
cdr3_aa: CASSGSGGITEAFF

cdr3_length: 13
d_call: -
clone_size: -
v_call: TRBV6-5
j_call: TRBJ1-5
cdr3_nt: TGTGCCAGCAGTTACGATGGGCGCCAGCCCCAGCATTTT
cdr3_aa: CASSYDGRQPQHF

cdr3_length: 15
d_call: TRBD1
clone_size: -
v_call: TRBV7-9
j_call: TRBJ2-5
cdr3_nt: TGTGCCAGCAGCTCGGGACAGGGGGCTTATGAGACCCAGTACTTC
cdr3_aa: CASSSGQGAYETQYF

cdr3_length: 14
d_call: TRBD2
clone_size: -
v_call: TRBV2
j_call: TRBJ2-1
cdr3_nt: TGTGCCAGCTGGAAGCGGGGGGTCTACAATGAGCAGTTCTTC
cdr3_aa: CASWKRGVYNEQFF

cdr3_length: 11
d_call: TRBD1
clone_size: -
v_call: TRBV6-5
j_call: TRBJ2-3
cdr3_nt: TGTGCCAGCAGCAGGGACAGAGCAGAGTATTTT
cdr3_aa: CASSRDRAEYF

cdr3_length: 13
d_call: -
clone_size: -
v_call: TRBV2
j_call: TRBJ1-4
cdr3_nt: TGTGCCAGCAGGAGCCAGAGGGATGGAAAACTGTTTTTT
cdr3_aa: CASRSQRDGKLFF

cdr3_length: 15
d_call: -
clone_size: -
v_call: TRBV4-2
j_call: TRBJ2-1
cdr3_nt: TGTGCCAGCAGCCCTCCAAGGGGGACCTACAATGAGCAGTTCTTC
cdr3_aa: CASSPPRGTYNEQFF

cdr3_length: 13
d_call: -
clone_size: few
v_call: TRBV7-8
j_call: TRBJ2-5
cdr3_nt: TGTGCCAGCAGCTTGGGGGGCCAAGAGACCCAGTACTTC
cdr3_aa: CASSLGGQETQYF

cdr3_length: 16
d_call: TRBD2
clone_size: -
v_call: TRBV18
j_call: TRBJ2-7
cdr3_nt: TGTGCCAGCTCAGCAACTAGCGGGGGGGCCGGGTACGAGCAGTACTTC
cdr3_aa: CASSATSGGAGYEQYF